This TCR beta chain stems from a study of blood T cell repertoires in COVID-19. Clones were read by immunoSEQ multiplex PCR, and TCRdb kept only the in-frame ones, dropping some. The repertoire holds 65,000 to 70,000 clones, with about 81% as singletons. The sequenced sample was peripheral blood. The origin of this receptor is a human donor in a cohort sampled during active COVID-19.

The CDR3 DNA follows: TGTGCCAGCAGTTCACAGGGGAATATCCGGGAAGAGACCCAGTACTTC. It yields the protein CASSSQGNIREETQYF. The chain recombines TRBV5-6 with TRBJ2-5; 7 bases are shared with TRBD1. CDR3 length equals 16 residues. The trim removed 5 bases at V and 3 bases at J, leaving 13 bases unmatched. Germline V gene data show CDR1 as SGHDT and CDR2 as YYEEEE.